This T cell receptor (beta chain) appears in the sequencing data of a study of tumor and adjacent non-tumor tissue in lung cancer. Overall study results and limits: Normal lung showed higher cumulative top 100 clone frequency than tumor. Tumor tissue had significantly higher TCR diversity than normal lung.

This clonotype was detected a few times. Antigen: not known. An end of the junction differs from the germline gene, which may be a read error. The CDR3 has 12 residues. The germline gives CDR1 SGHNT, CDR2 YYREEE (reference sequence). The library came from three nested PCR rounds adapted from ARM-PCR protocols. One entry per CDR3 protein, called by TCRdb with MiXCR from the multiplex PCR reads. The sample includes fewer than 120,000 distinct CDR3 sequences, approximately 80% seen only once; the top ten take more than 20%. This sample's RNA came from whole unsorted tissue. Newly diagnosed lung cancer patients had thoracic surgery in China, August–late 2014, without prior chemotherapy.

The chain employs TRBV5-4 and TRBJ2-2; possibly TRBD2 for D (5 bases). The specimen sequenced was lung tumor tissue. The receptor comes from a man between 65 and 85 years old with non-small cell lung cancer. CDR3 protein: CASSSDTGEPFF. The CDR3 DNA reads TGTGCCAGCAGCTCAGACACTGGGGAGCCGTTTTTT. Full variable domain (outside the CDR3, taken from reference TRBV5-4 and TRBJ2-2): ETGVTQSPTHLIKTRGQQVTLRCSSQSGHNTVSWYQQALGQGPQFIFQYYREEENGRGNFPPRFSGLQFPNYSSELNVNALELDDSALYLCASSSDTGEPFFGEGSRLTVL.